The next 21 T cell receptor beta chains were all read from a single sample in a study of blood T cell repertoires in COVID-19. Method: immunoSEQ multiplex PCR; TCRdb's copy keeps in-frame clones and lacks some. Of 200,000 to 250,000 clones in the sample, around three quarters are singletons; the top ten hold 5.5%. The sample comprised peripheral blood. All receptors derive from a woman between 65 and 79 years old with acute or convalescent COVID-19.

The rearrangement joins TRBV2 to TRBJ1-3, with D maybe TRBD1 (6 bases). This CDR3 is built from 14 residues. In germline, CDR1 is SNHLY, CDR2 FYNNEI. The ends were cut back, 7 bases at V and 2 bases at J, with 12 bases in the middle. Written as DNA, the CDR3 is TGTGCCAGCACCGAACAGGGTACTGGAAACACCATATATTTT. It yields the protein CASTEQGTGNTIYF.

V is TRBV27 and J is TRBJ1-1; 10 bases agree with TRBD1. Germline trimming cut 5 bases from V and 8 bases from J; bases unmatched to any gene: 8. CDR3 size: 14 residues. CDR1 is MNHEY, CDR2 SMNVEV, per germline (reference sequence). CDR3 amino acids: CASSRKPGQGEAFF. The CDR3 region has the DNA TGTGCCAGCAGTCGTAAACCGGGACAGGGGGAAGCTTTCTTT.

The chain couples TRBV20-1 to TRBJ2-1; perhaps TRBD1 as D (6 bases). Germline CDR1 reads DFQATT; CDR2 reads SNEGSKA (reference sequence). This CDR3 comprises 11 residues. V lost 8 bases to trimming and J lost 8 bases, with 13 bases between them. CDR3 bases: TGCAGTTCCTACACAGGGCATGAGCAGTTCTTC. Its translation: CSSYTGHEQFF.

This clone ranks as medium-sized. The CDR3 DNA reads TGTGCCATCAGTGAGAATAGGGGCGCCAGGGGCAATCAGCCCCAGCATTTT. As protein: CAISENRGARGNQPQHF. The chain has TRBV10-3 and TRBJ1-5; a weak D match, TRBD1 (5 bases). The CDR3 covers 17 residues. The germline CDR1 and CDR2 sequences are ENHRY and SYGVKD. V lost 2 bases, J lost 2 bases, and 16 bases lay in between.

The chain has TRBV7-9 and TRBJ1-4, with a weak D call TRBD1 (6 bases). V gave up 5 bases and J gave up 2 bases, with 12 bases separating them. Germline V gene lookup returns CDR1 SEHNR and CDR2 FQNEAQ (reference sequence). The CDR3 has 15 residues. CDR3 bases: TGTGCCAGCAGCCCCCCAGGACAGACTAATGAAAAACTGTTTTTT. Translating it yields CASSPPGQTNEKLFF.

The chain has TRBV7-9 and TRBJ2-5; tentatively, D is TRBD1 (6 bases). Germline CDR1 SEHNR, CDR2 FQNEAQ (reference sequence). CDR3 size: 15 residues. V was cut by 7 bases and J by 5 bases, with 20 bases left in between. The CDR3 DNA follows: TGTGCCAGCACCGAAAGAGCAGGGGTTGGGGAGACCCAGTACTTC. Its protein product is CASTERAGVGETQYF.

The table lists this clone with a few counts. This chain joins TRBV6-5 and TRBJ2-2; D is uncertain. CDR1 MNHEY and CDR2 SVGAGI come from the germline V gene. Trimming left V 1 base short and J 0 bases short, with 6 bases between. The CDR3 length is 15 residues. The CDR3 spells CASSYYDTNTGELFF. The CDR3 coding sequence is TGTGCCAGCAGTTACTATGACACGAACACCGGGGAGCTGTTTTTT.

The J gene is TRBJ1-4, the V gene TRBV28; D perhaps matches TRBD1 (5 bases). Trimming took off 3 bases at V and 6 bases at J, with 11 bases between the two ends. CDR3 size: 14 residues. Germline lookup yields CDR1 MDHEN and CDR2 SYDVKM. This CDR3 is CASSLVGGDEKLFF. DNA of the CDR3: TGTGCCAGCAGTTTGGTGGGGGGAGATGAAAAACTGTTTTTT.

This sequence joins TRBV18 and TRBJ1-2; TRBD1 matches 12 bases. Per germline, CDR1 KGHSH and CDR2 LQKENI. The junction had 3 bases not matched to a gene; V was cut back by 1 base and J by 0 bases. This CDR3 has 17 amino acids. CDR3 sequence (DNA): TGTGCCAGCTCACCACTAGGGACAGGGGGCACTAACTATGGCTACACCTTC. As protein: CASSPLGTGGTNYGYTF.

The rearrangement uses TRBV7-9 and TRBJ1-2; TRBD1 is a possible D gene (5 bases). This CDR3 is built from 13 residues. V lost 3 bases and J lost 8, with 13 bases in between. CDR1 and CDR2 (germline): SEHNR, FQNEAQ (reference sequence). CDR3 sequence reads: CASSFGGGYGYTF. The CDR3 DNA is TGTGCCAGCAGCTTTGGGGGAGGGTACGGCTACACCTTC.

The genes are TRBV7-9 and TRBJ2-7, with a tentative D call TRBD2 (6 bases). The V end was cut by 2 bases, the J end by 0 bases, with 17 bases between. Looked up from germline, CDR1 is SEHNR and CDR2 is FQNEAQ (reference sequence). This CDR3 contains 17 residues. CDR3 region: CASSLWGSGKTSYEQYF. CDR3 bases: TGTGCCAGCAGCTTATGGGGTAGCGGTAAAACCTCCTACGAGCAGTACTTC. Looking up the rest from reference TRBV7-9 and TRBJ2-7 gives the full variable domain: DTGVSQNPRHKITKRGQNVTFRCDPISEHNRLYWYRQTLGQGPEFLTYFQNEAQLEKSRLLSDRFSAERPKGSFSTLEIQRTEQGDSAMYLCASSLWGSGKTSYEQYFGPGTRLTVT.

About this clone itself: Other DNA sequences from this sample encode an identical CDR3 as well. Here the CDR3 DNA reads TGCGCCAGCAGCTTGGGCGGCACAGATACGCAGTATTTT. It encodes CASSLGGTDTQYF. This chain joins TRBV5-1 and TRBJ2-3; D is unresolved. CDR1 is SGHRS, CDR2 YFSETQ, per germline. The CDR3 runs 13 residues. Between the trimmed V and J ends, which lost 0 bases and 1 base, there was a span of 3 bases. Full variable domain (remainder filled in from reference TRBV5-1 and TRBJ2-3): KAGVTQTPRYLIKTRGQQVTLSCSPISGHRSVSWYQQTPGQGLQFLFEYFSETQRNKGNFPGRFSGRQFSNSRSEMNVSTLELGDSALYLCASSLGGTDTQYFGPGTRLTVL.

The genes are TRBV7-3 and TRBJ2-1; TRBD2 agrees at 9 bases. J gave up 5 bases and V 5 bases, and 7 bases lay outside the gene matches. The CDR3 runs 15 residues. CDR1 is SGHTA and CDR2 is FQGTGA in the germline V gene. DNA for the CDR3: TGTGCCAGCAGCACACCGGGACTAGCTAACAATGAGCAGTTCTTC. Translated, it gives CASSTPGLANNEQFF. Variable domain in full (rest from reference TRBV7-3 and TRBJ2-1): GAGVSQTPSNKVTEKGKYVELRCDPISGHTALYWYRQSLGQGPEFLIYFQGTGAADDSGLPNDRFFAVRPEGSVSTLKIQRTERGDSAVYLCASSTPGLANNEQFFGPGTRLTVL.

V gene TRBV3-1 (or the pseudogene TRBV3-2) combines with J gene TRBJ1-1; TRBD1 aligns across 9 bases. V gave up 6 bases and J gave up 5 bases; unmatched junction bases: 7. CDR3 length: 14 residues. Germline assignment: CDR1 LGHDT and CDR2 YNNKEL (reference sequence). This CDR3 is CASSLTGGWTEAFF. The CDR3 DNA reads as TGTGCCAGCAGTCTGACAGGGGGGTGGACTGAAGCTTTCTTT.

This clone was recorded a few times. V usage is TRBV9 and J usage is TRBJ1-2; a possible D gene is TRBD1 (6 bases). Germline lookup yields CDR1 SGDLS and CDR2 YYNGEE. Trimming took off 3 bases at V and 3 bases at J, with 18 bases between the two ends. This CDR3 is built from 16 residues. The CDR3 DNA is TGTGCCAGCAGCGCGGCACTGGGGACATCCGACTATGGCTACACCTTC. Translated, it gives CASSAALGTSDYGYTF.

The chain carries TRBV29-1 and TRBJ1-2; TRBD1 matches 10 bases. V gave up 5 bases and J gave up 4 bases; unmatched junction bases: 4. Germline V gene data show CDR1 as SQVTM and CDR2 as ANQGSEA. There are 13 residues in the CDR3. The CDR3 protein is CSVPGQGTYGYTF. The DNA for the CDR3 is TGCAGCGTTCCGGGACAGGGGACCTATGGCTACACCTTC. Full variable domain (outside the CDR3, taken from reference TRBV29-1 and TRBJ1-2): SAVISQKPSRDICQRGTSLTIQCQVDSQVTMMFWYRQQPGQSLTLIATANQGSEATYESGFVIDKFPISRPNLTFSTLTVSNMSPEDSSIYLCSVPGQGTYGYTFGSGTRLTVV.

This sequence joins TRBV27 and TRBJ2-1; D call uncertain. Germline lookup yields CDR1 MNHEY and CDR2 SMNVEV (reference sequence). The CDR3 covers 15 residues. The V end lost 2 bases, the J end lost 3 bases, and 11 bases lay between the germline ends. The CDR3 spells CASSLSLSGYNEQFF. The DNA for the CDR3 is TGTGCCAGCAGTTTAAGCTTATCAGGCTACAATGAGCAGTTCTTC.

The J gene is TRBJ1-1, the V gene TRBV19; D uncertain. The CDR3 is 13 amino acids. The V and J ends lost 2 bases and 4 bases respectively, with 8 bases between them. Per the germline V gene, CDR1 is LNHDA and CDR2 is SQIVND (reference sequence). CDR3 in DNA: TGTGCCAGTAGTATAACGGTATCCACTGAAGCTTTCTTT. Its protein is CASSITVSTEAFF. Together with reference TRBV19 and TRBJ1-1, the CDR3 gives the full variable domain: DGGITQSPKYLFRKEGQNVTLSCEQNLNHDAMYWYRQDPGQGLRLIYYSQIVNDFQKGDIAEGYSVSREKKESFPLTVTSAQKNPTAFYLCASSITVSTEAFFGQGTRLTVV.

In this sample, this clone turned up a few times. V is TRBV5-6 and J is TRBJ2-3; D possibly corresponds to TRBD2 (6 bases). This CDR3 is built from 16 residues. V gave up 0 bases and J gave up 1 base, with 12 bases separating them. The germline V gene has CDR1 SGHDT and CDR2 YYEEEE. CDR3: CASSLAAGYGTDTQYF. DNA for the CDR3: TGTGCCAGCAGCTTGGCCGCGGGGTACGGCACAGATACGCAGTATTTT. The whole variable domain, remainder taken from reference TRBV5-6 and TRBJ2-3, is DAGVTQSPTHLIKTRGQQVTLRCSPKSGHDTVSWYQQALGQGPQFIFQYYEEEERQRGNFPDRFSGHQFPNYSSELNVNALLLGDSALYLCASSLAAGYGTDTQYFGPGTRLTVL.

This chain uses TRBV5-1 with TRBJ1-4; TRBD1 matches at 7 bases. CDR1 and CDR2 from the germline V gene are SGHRS and YFSETQ. This CDR3 has 14 residues. V lost 1 base and J lost 5; bases outside the gene matches: 2. The CDR3 here is CASSLQGDNEKLFF. In nucleotides, the CDR3 is TGCGCCAGCAGCTTGCAGGGGGACAATGAAAAACTGTTTTTT.

V is TRBV24-1 and J is TRBJ2-2; 7 nucleotides align to TRBD2. V lost 3 bases to trimming and J lost 6 bases; unmatched junction nucleotides: 12. CDR1 and CDR2 from the germline V gene are KGHDR and SFDVKD. The CDR3 runs 17 residues. The CDR3 DNA follows: TGTGCCACCAGTGATCCGCGCTCGGGAGGCCACCCCGGGGAGCTGTTTTTT. Translating it yields CATSDPRSGGHPGELFF.